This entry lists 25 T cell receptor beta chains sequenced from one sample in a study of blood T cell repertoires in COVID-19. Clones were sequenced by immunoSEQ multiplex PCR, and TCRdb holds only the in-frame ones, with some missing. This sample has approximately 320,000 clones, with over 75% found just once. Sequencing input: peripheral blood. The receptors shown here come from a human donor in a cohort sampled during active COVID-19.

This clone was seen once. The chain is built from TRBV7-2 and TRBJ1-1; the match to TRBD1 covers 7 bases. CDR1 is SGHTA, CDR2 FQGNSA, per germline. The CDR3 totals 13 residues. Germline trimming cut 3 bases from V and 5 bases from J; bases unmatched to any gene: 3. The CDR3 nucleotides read TGTGCCAGCAGCTTCAGGGGGATGACTGAAGCTTTCTTT. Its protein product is CASSFRGMTEAFF.

The CDR3: CAWGLGSSYGYTF. The CDR3 bases are TGTGCCTGGGGGTTGGGGAGTTCCTATGGCTACACCTTC. J is TRBJ1-2 and V is TRBV30; D is uncertain. The CDR3 sequence is 13 residues long. Trimming pared 5 bases from V and 4 bases from J, leaving 14 bases between. Germline lookup yields CDR1 GTSNPN and CDR2 SVGIG (reference sequence).

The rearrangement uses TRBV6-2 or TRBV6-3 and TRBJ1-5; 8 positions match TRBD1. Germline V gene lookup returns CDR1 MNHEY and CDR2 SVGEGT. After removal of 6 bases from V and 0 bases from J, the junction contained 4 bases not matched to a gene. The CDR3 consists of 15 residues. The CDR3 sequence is CASSRTGYSNQPQHF. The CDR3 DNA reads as TGTGCCAGCAGCCGGACAGGGTATAGCAATCAGCCCCAGCATTTT.

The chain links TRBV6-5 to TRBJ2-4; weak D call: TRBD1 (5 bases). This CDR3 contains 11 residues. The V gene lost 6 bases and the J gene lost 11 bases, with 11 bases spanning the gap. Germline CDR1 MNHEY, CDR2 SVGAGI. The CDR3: CASSQGLVQYF. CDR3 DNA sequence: TGTGCCAGCAGCCAGGGTTTAGTTCAGTACTTC.

In nucleotides, the CDR3 is TGCAGTGCTAGTTCGATTGGGGGCGCTTTCTTT. This translates into CSASSIGGAFF. This chain connects TRBV20-1 to TRBJ1-1; the D gene is possibly TRBD1 (6 bases). The CDR3 runs to 11 residues. Trimming left V 3 bases short and J 11 bases short, with 13 bases between. Germline CDR1 is DFQATT and CDR2 is SNEGSKA (reference sequence).

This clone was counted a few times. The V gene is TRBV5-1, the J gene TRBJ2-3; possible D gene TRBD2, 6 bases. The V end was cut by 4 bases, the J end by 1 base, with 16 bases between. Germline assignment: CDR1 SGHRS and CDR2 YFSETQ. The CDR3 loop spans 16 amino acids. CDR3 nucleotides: TGCGCCAGCAGCCCGATCATTTCGGGGGGCACAGATACGCAGTATTTT. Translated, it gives CASSPIISGGTDTQYF.

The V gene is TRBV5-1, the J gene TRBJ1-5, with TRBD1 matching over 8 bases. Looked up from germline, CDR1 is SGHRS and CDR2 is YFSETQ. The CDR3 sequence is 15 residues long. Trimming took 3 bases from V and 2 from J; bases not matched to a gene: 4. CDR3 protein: CASSSTGDGNQPQHF. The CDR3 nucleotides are TGCGCCAGCAGCTCGACAGGGGACGGCAATCAGCCCCAGCATTTT.

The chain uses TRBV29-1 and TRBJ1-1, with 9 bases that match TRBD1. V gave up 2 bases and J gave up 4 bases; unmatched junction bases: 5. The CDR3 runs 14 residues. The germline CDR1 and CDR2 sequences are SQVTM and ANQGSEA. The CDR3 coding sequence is TGCAGCGTTGAAACGGGACAGGGATTCACTGAAGCTTTCTTT. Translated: CSVETGQGFTEAFF.

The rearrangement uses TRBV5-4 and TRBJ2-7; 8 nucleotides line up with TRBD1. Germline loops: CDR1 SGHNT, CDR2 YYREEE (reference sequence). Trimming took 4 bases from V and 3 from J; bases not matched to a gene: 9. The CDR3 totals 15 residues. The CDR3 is CASSRPGQVFYEQYF. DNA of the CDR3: TGTGCCAGCAGCCGACCGGGACAGGTTTTCTACGAGCAGTACTTC.

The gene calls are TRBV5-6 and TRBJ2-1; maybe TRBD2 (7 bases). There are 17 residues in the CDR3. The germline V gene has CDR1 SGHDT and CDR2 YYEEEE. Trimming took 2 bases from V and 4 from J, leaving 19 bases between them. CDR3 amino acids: CASSLIPGGLYYNEQFF. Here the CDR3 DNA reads TGTGCCAGCAGCTTAATCCCGGGGGGCCTTTATTACAATGAGCAGTTCTTC.

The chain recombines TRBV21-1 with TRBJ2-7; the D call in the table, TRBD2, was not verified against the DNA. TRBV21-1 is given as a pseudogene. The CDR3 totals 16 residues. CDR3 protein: CASSKGVGLAAYEQYF. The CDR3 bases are TGTGCCAGCAGCAAAGGAGTAGGACTAGCGGCCTACGAGCAGTACTTC.

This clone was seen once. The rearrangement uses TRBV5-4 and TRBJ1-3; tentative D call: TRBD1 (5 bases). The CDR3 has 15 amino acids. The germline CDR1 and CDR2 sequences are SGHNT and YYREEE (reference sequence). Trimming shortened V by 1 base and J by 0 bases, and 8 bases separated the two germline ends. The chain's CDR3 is CASSLMDNSGNTIYF. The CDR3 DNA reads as TGTGCCAGCAGCTTGATGGACAACTCTGGAAACACCATATATTTT. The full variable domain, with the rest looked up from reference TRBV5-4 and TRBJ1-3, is ETGVTQSPTHLIKTRGQQVTLRCSSQSGHNTVSWYQQALGQGPQFIFQYYREEENGRGNFPPRFSGLQFPNYSSELNVNALELDDSALYLCASSLMDNSGNTIYFGEGSWLTVV.

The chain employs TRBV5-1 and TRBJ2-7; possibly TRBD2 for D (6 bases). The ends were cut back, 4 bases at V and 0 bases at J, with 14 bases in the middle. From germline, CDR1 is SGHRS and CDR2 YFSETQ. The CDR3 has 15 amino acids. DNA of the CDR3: TGCGCCAGCAGCCATGGGACTGTCCACTCCTACGAGCAGTACTTC. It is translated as CASSHGTVHSYEQYF.

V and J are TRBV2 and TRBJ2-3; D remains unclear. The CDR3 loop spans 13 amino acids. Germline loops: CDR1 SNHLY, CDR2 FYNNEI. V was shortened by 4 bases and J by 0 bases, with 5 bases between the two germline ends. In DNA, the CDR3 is TGTGCCAGCAGTGTGACTAGCACAGATACGCAGTATTTT. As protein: CASSVTSTDTQYF.

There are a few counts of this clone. The CDR3 DNA is TGTGCCAGCAGCTCAGGGCGTGGTGAGCAGTTCTTC. Residues: CASSSGRGEQFF. The genes are TRBV2 and TRBJ2-1; possibly TRBD1 for D (5 bases). Trimming pared 6 bases from V and 9 bases from J, leaving 12 bases between. This CDR3 is 12 amino acids long. The germline V gene has CDR1 SNHLY and CDR2 FYNNEI. Full variable domain (rest looked up from reference TRBV2 and TRBJ2-1): EPEVTQTPSHQVTQMGQEVILRCVPISNHLYFYWYRQILGQKVEFLVSFYNNEISEKSEIFDDQFSVERPDGSNFTLKIRSTKLEDSAMYFCASSSGRGEQFFGPGTRLTVL.

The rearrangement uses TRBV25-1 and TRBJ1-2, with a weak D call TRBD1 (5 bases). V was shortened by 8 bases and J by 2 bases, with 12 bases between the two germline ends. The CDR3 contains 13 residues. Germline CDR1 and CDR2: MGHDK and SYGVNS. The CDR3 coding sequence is TGTGCCAGCGCCGCGGGACCGAACTATGGCTACACCTTC. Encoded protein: CASAAGPNYGYTF.

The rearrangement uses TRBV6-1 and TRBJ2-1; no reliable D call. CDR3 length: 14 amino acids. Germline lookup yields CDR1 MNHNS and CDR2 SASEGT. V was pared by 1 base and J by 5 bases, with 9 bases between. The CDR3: CASSEGEIHNEQFF. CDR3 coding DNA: TGTGCCAGCAGTGAAGGAGAGATTCACAATGAGCAGTTCTTC.

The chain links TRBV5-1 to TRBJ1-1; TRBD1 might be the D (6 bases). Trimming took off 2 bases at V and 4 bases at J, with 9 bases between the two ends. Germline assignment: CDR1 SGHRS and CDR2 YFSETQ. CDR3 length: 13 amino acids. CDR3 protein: CASSFGTSTEAFF. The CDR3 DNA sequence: TGCGCCAGCAGCTTCGGGACATCCACTGAAGCTTTCTTT.

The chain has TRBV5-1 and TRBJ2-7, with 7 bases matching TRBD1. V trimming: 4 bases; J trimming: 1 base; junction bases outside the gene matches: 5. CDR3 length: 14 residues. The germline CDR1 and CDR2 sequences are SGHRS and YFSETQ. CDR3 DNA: TGCGCCAGCAGCCGGGACAGTCGATCCTACGAGCAGTACTTC. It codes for CASSRDSRSYEQYF.

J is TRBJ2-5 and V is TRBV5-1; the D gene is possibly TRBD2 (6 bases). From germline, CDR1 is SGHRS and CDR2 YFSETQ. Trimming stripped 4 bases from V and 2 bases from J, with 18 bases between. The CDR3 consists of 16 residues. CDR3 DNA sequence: TGCGCCAGCAGCGTCGGGAATAGCGGTACACAAGAGACCCAGTACTTC. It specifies CASSVGNSGTQETQYF.

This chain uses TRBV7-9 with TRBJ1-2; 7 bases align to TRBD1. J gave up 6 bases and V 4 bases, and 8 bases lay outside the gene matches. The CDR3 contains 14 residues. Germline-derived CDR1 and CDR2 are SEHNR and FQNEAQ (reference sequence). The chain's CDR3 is CASSSGDRVHGYTF. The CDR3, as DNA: TGTGCCAGCAGCTCAGGAGACAGGGTCCATGGCTACACCTTC.

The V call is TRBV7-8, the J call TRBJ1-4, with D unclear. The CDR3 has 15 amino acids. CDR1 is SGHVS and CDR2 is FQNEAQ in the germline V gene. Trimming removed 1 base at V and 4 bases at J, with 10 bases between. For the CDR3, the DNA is TGTGCCAGCAGCTTAGTGCCCAACTTTAATGAAAAACTGTTTTTT. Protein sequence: CASSLVPNFNEKLFF.

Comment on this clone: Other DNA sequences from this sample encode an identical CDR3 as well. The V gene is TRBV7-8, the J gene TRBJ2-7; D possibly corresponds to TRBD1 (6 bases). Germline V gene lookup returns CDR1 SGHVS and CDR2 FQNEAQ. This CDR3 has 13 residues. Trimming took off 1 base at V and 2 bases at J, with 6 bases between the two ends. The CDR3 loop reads CASSLDRAYEQYF. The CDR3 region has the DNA TGTGCCAGCAGCTTAGACAGGGCCTACGAGCAGTACTTC.

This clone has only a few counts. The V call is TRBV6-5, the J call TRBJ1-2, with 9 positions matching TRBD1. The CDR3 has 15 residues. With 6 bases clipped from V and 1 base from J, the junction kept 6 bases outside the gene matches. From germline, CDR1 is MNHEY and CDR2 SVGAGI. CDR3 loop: CASRQGQGLNYGYTF. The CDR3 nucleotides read TGTGCCAGCAGGCAGGGACAGGGACTTAACTATGGCTACACCTTC.

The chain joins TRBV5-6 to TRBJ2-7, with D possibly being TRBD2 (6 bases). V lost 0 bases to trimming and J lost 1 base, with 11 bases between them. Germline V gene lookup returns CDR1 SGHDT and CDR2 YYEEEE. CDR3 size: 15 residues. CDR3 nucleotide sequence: TGTGCCAGCAGCTTGGATCGACTAGGATCCTACGAGCAGTACTTC. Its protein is CASSLDRLGSYEQYF.